This TCR beta chain was captured by sequencing in a study of OX40 agonist ivuxolimab in advanced cancers. Background on the study: Anti-PD-1, anti-PD-L1 or anti-CTLA-4 therapy given earlier was allowed, and approximately 40% had some. Study findings and constraints: There was clonal expansion of CD4+ and CD8+ blood T cells by week 6 at 0.1 to 3.0 mg/kg.

The CDR3 covers 15 residues. Germline assignment: CDR1 LGHNA and CDR2 YNFKEQ. The trim removed 4 bases at V and 4 bases at J, leaving 6 bases unmatched. By frequency in the sample, this clone is medium-sized. Its target is unknown. Clones were sequenced by immunoSEQ multiplex PCR, and TCRdb holds only the in-frame ones, with some missing. The table has 45,000 to 50,000 clones, roughly 87% seen once. This specimen consisted of CD4+ or CD8+ T cells sorted from blood, obtained in a trial of the OX40 agonist ivuxolimab. V gene TRBV4-2 combines with J gene TRBJ1-2; 10 nucleotides line up with TRBD1. The origin of this receptor is an adult with an advanced solid tumor such as melanoma, head and neck, liver or kidney cancer. This CDR3 reads CASSPLTGGVYGYTF. CDR3 sequence (DNA): TGTGCCAGCAGCCCGTTGACAGGGGGCGTCTATGGCTACACCTTC.